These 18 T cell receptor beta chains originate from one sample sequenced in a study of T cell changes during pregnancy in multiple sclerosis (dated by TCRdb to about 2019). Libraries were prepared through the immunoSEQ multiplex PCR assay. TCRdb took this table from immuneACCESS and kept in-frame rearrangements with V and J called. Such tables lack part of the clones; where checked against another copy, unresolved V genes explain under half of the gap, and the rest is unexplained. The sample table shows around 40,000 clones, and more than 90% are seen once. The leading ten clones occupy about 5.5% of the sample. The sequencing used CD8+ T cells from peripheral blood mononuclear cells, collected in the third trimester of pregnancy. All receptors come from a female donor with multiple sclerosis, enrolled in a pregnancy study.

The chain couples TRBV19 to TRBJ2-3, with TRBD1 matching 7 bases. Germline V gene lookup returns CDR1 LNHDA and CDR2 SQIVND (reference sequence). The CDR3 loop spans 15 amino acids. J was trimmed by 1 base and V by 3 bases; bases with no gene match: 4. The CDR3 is CASSIGDRRTDTQYF. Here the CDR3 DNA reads TGTGCCAGTAGTATTGGGGACAGACGCACAGATACGCAGTATTTT.

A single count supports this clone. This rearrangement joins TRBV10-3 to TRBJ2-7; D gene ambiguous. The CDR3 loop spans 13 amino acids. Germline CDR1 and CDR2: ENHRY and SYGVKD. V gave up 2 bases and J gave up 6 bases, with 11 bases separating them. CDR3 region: CAISEVRSSEQYF. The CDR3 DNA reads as TGTGCCATCAGTGAGGTGAGAAGTAGCGAGCAGTACTTC.

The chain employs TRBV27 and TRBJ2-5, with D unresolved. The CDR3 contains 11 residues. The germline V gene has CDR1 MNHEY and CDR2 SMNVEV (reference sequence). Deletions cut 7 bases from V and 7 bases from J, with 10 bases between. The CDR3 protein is CASKESGTQYF. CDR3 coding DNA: TGTGCCAGCAAGGAGTCGGGGACCCAGTACTTC.

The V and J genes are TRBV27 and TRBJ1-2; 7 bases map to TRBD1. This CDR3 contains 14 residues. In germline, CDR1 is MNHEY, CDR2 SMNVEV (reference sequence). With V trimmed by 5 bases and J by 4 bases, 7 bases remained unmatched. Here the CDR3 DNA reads TGTGCCAGCAGTCCCCTGACAGGGAGCTATGGCTACACCTTC. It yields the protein CASSPLTGSYGYTF.

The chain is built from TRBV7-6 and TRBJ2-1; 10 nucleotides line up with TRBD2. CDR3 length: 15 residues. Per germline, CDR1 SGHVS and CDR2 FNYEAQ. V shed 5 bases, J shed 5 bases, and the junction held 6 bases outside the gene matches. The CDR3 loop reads CASSRTGTSDNEQFF. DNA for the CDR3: TGTGCCAGCAGCCGGACCGGGACTAGCGACAATGAGCAGTTCTTC.

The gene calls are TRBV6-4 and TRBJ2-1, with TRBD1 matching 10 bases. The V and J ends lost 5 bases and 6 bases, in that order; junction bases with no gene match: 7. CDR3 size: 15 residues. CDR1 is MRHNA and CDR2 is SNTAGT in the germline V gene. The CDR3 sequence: CASSTGQGEGNEQFF. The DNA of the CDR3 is TGTGCCAGCAGTACAGGACAGGGGGAGGGCAATGAGCAGTTCTTC.

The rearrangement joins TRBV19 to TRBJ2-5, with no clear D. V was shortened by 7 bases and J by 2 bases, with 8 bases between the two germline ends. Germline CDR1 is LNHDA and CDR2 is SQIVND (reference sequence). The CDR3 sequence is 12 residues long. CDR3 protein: CASKPRQETQYF. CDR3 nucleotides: TGTGCCAGTAAACCTAGACAAGAGACCCAGTACTTC. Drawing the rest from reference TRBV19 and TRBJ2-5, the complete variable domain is DGGITQSPKYLFRKEGQNVTLSCEQNLNHDAMYWYRQDPGQGLRLIYYSQIVNDFQKGDIAEGYSVSREKKESFPLTVTSAQKNPTAFYLCASKPRQETQYFGPGTRLLVL.

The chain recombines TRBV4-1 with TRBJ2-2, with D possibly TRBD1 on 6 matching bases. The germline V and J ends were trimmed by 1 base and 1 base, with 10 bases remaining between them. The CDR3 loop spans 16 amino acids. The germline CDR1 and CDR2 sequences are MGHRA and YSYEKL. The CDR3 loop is CASSQAMGQNTGELFF. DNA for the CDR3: TGCGCCAGCAGCCAAGCTATGGGACAGAACACCGGGGAGCTGTTTTTT.

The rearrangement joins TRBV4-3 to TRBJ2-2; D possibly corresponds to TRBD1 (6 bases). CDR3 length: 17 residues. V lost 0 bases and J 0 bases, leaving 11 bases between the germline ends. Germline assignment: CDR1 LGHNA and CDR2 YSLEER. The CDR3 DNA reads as TGCGCCAGCAGCCAAGATTCGGCAGGGGCGAACACCGGGGAGCTGTTTTTT. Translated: CASSQDSAGANTGELFF.

The CDR3 nucleotides read TGTGCCAGCCGATCCGGGACAGGGGGCATTAGCAATCAGCCCCAGCATTTT. It codes for CASRSGTGGISNQPQHF. The V and J genes are TRBV28 and TRBJ1-5; 12 bases match TRBD1. The V gene's germline CDR1 is MDHEN and CDR2 SYDVKM. V lost 8 bases, J lost 0 bases, and 8 bases stayed unmatched. The CDR3 runs 17 residues.

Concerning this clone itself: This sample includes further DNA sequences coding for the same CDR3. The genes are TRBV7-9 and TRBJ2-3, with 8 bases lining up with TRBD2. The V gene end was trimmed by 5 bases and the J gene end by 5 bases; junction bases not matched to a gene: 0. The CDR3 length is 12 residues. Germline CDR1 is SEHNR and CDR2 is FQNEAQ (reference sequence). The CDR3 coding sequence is TGTGCCAGCAGCCGGGGGGGAGATACGCAGTATTTT. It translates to CASSRGGDTQYF.

The DNA for the CDR3 is TGTGCCAGTAGGCTCGGGACAGGGCTAGAGGATACGCAGTATTTT. This translates into CASRLGTGLEDTQYF. The chain combines TRBV19 with TRBJ2-3; 9 bases match TRBD1. Germline loops: CDR1 LNHDA, CDR2 SQIVND (reference sequence). This CDR3 contains 15 residues. V lost 6 bases to trimming and J lost 6 bases; unmatched junction nucleotides: 10.

As DNA, the CDR3 is TGTGCCAGCAGTTCTTCTGGAGGGGATGAAGCTTTCTTT. Protein product: CASSSSGGDEAFF. J is TRBJ1-1 and V is TRBV27; perhaps TRBD1 as D (5 bases). The CDR3 has 13 amino acids. Germline V gene sequence: CDR1 MNHEY, CDR2 SMNVEV (reference sequence). Trimming removed 4 bases at V and 7 bases at J, with 13 bases between.

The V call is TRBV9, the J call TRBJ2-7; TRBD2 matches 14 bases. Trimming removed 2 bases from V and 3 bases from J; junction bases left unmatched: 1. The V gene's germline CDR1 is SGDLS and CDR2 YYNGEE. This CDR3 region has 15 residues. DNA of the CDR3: TGTGCCAGCAGCGTGGGGACTAGCGGGAGCTACGAGCAGTACTTC. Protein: CASSVGTSGSYEQYF.

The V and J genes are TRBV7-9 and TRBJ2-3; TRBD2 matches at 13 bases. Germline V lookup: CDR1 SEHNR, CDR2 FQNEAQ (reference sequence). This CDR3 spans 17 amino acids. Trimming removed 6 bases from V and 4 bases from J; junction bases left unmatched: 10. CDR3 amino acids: CASSSTTSGRPADTQYF. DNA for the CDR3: TGTGCCAGCAGTTCCACGACTAGCGGGAGGCCCGCAGATACGCAGTATTTT.

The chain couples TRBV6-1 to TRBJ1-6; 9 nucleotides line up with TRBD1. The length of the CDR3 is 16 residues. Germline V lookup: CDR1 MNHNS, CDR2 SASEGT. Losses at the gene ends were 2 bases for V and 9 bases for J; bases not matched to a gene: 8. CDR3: CASSESAGTGTSPLHF. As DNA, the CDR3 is TGTGCCAGCAGTGAATCGGCCGGGACAGGGACTTCACCCCTCCACTTT.

CDR3 in amino acids: CAISESWASSYNEQFF. CDR3 bases: TGTGCCATCAGTGAGTCCTGGGCGAGCTCCTACAATGAGCAGTTCTTC. V is TRBV10-3 and J is TRBJ2-1, with unresolved D. V was trimmed by 0 bases and J by 0 bases, leaving 9 bases between them. This CDR3 comprises 16 residues. CDR1 ENHRY and CDR2 SYGVKD come from the germline V gene.

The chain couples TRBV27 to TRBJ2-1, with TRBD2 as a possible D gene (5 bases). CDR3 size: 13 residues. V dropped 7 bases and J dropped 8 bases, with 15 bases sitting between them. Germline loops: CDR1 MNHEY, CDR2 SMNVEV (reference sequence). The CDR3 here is CASTQTGSYEQFF. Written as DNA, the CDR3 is TGTGCCAGCACCCAAACGGGGTCGTATGAGCAGTTCTTC.